These T cell receptor beta chains were read from a single sample in a study of control samples from healthy donors and cancer patients. TCRdb's copy holds only in-frame clones and misses some; the assay was immunoSEQ multiplex PCR. The data contain about 150,000 clones, roughly 92% of them singletons. The specimen sequenced was blood. The receptors stem from a man aged 50-60 years in good health. Each CDR3 is given with its conserved first and last residue.

J: TRBJ1-5
V: TRBV28
CDR3: CASTLQGRVNQPQHF

J: TRBJ2-1
V: TRBV19
CDR3: CASRESGSNREQFF

J: TRBJ1-2
V: TRBV3-1/TRBV3-2
CDR3: CASSQGREGGYTF

J: TRBJ2-5
V: TRBV15
CDR3: CATSIIAGRQETQYF

J: TRBJ1-2
V: TRBV28
CDR3: CASRVPGQGNYGYTF

J: TRBJ2-3
V: TRBV27
CDR3: CASRTMRTGTDTQYF

J: TRBJ1-1
V: TRBV7-3
CDR3: CASSPRSSGDTEAFF

J: TRBJ1-4
V: TRBV19
CDR3: CASTPGTGGGPTNEKLFF

J: TRBJ2-7
V: TRBV12-3/TRBV12-4
CDR3: CASRASGRYEQYF

J: TRBJ2-3
V: TRBV3-1/TRBV3-2
CDR3: CASSQDPGLAGDTQYF

J: TRBJ2-5
V: TRBV7-6
CDR3: CASSLQGAGVQETQYF

J: TRBJ1-6
V: TRBV7-9
CDR3: CASSPGPRRSSPLHF

J: TRBJ1-5
V: TRBV30
CDR3: CAWSQRGLARQPQHF

J: TRBJ2-3
V: TRBV5-1
CDR3: CASSLGGKGTDTQYF

J: TRBJ1-2
V: TRBV3-1/TRBV3-2
CDR3: CASSQRGGYTF

J: TRBJ1-2
V: TRBV25-1
CDR3: CASSENPQGAGYTF

J: TRBJ1-4
V: TRBV28
CDR3: CASSLRWPSNEKLFF

J: TRBJ2-7
V: TRBV7-2
CDR3: CASSLAGTSGRSKEQYF

J: TRBJ2-5
V: TRBV6-6
CDR3: CASTWTSGRVQETQYF

J: TRBJ1-1
V: TRBV28
CDR3: CASSPWTGDNTEAFF

J: TRBJ2-7
V: TRBV7-3
CDR3: CASSLTSMDEQYF

J: TRBJ2-7
V: TRBV7-9
CDR3: CASSLTVREQYF

J: TRBJ1-5
V: TRBV19
CDR3: CASSMGQSPGAQHF

J: TRBJ2-3
V: TRBV6-5
CDR3: CASSYTRGDTDTQYF

J: TRBJ2-7
V: TRBV25-1
CDR3: CASRGVSYEQYF

J: TRBJ2-7
V: TRBV3-1/TRBV3-2
CDR3: CASSQDRAAGTSGNEQYF

J: TRBJ1-1
V: TRBV6-1
CDR3: CASSEAPGVVTEAFF

J: TRBJ1-6
V: TRBV27
CDR3: CASSSGQGNSPLHF

J: TRBJ1-5
V: TRBV2
CDR3: CASSLDSRNQPQHF

J: TRBJ2-1
V: TRBV19
CDR3: CASSIGLAGGGEQFF

J: TRBJ2-7
V: TRBV27
CDR3: CASSSRLAPTYEQYF

J: TRBJ2-5
V: TRBV2
CDR3: CASRRTGTGFQETQYF

J: TRBJ1-5
V: TRBV28
CDR3: CASSFEGGGQPQHF

J: TRBJ1-2
V: TRBV5-1
CDR3: CASSIENNYGYTF

J: TRBJ2-7
V: TRBV18
CDR3: CASSPVGKQYF

J: TRBJ1-4
V: TRBV9
CDR3: CASSVAGHQREKLFF

J: TRBJ2-1
V: TRBV11-2
CDR3: CASSLPRQGRNEQFF

J: TRBJ1-1
V: TRBV4-1
CDR3: CASSQEPRGRTEAFF

J: TRBJ2-7
V: TRBV29-1
CDR3: CSVEDLGDEQYF

J: TRBJ2-2
V: TRBV5-1
CDR3: CASSWGGANTGELFF

J: TRBJ1-1
V: TRBV9
CDR3: CASSSRPRDTEAFF

J: TRBJ2-3
V: TRBV10-3
CDR3: CAISEGGSRTDTQYF

J: TRBJ2-2
V: TRBV30
CDR3: CAWSNRLARDTGELFF

J: TRBJ1-2
V: TRBV7-9
CDR3: CASSLGGDRGFWGYTF

J: TRBJ1-4
V: TRBV28
CDR3: CASATPEKLFF

J: TRBJ2-6
V: TRBV16
CDR3: CASSPGRTGANVLTF

J: TRBJ2-5
V: TRBV28
CDR3: CASTPDRHQETQYF

J: TRBJ1-1
V: TRBV30
CDR3: CAWSVTSEGAFF

J: TRBJ1-4
V: TRBV7-9
CDR3: CASSSSPRATNEKLFF

J: TRBJ1-1
V: TRBV3-1/TRBV3-2
CDR3: CASSQVENTEAFF

J: TRBJ2-7
V: TRBV11-2
CDR3: CAGRASGTYEQYF

J: TRBJ2-3
V: TRBV7-6
CDR3: CASSLERTSGSFADTQYF

J: TRBJ2-7
V: TRBV6-5
CDR3: CASEVAGAGPYEQYF

J: TRBJ1-4
V: TRBV30
CDR3: CAWDPGAENEKLFF

J: TRBJ2-1
V: TRBV5-1
CDR3: CASSWDWRNYNEQFF

J: TRBJ1-5
V: TRBV5-6
CDR3: CASSSGGVATQPQHF

J: TRBJ1-2
V: TRBV6-4
CDR3: CASSDTARQELLGYTF

J: TRBJ1-6
V: TRBV2
CDR3: CASIRGSYNSPLHF

J: TRBJ2-7
V: TRBV10-3
CDR3: CAISESWDRDEQYF

J: TRBJ2-1
V: TRBV21-1
CDR3: CASSKDERGGQGAHEQFF